This T cell receptor beta chain was observed in a study of identical twins' blood T cells. In the original workflow: Clonotypes per individual ranged from about 85,000 to nearly 500,000. MiXCR, applied by TCRdb to the 5' RACE reads, yields one record per CDR3 protein. The V and J calls and clone size come from TCRdb's table, not from the authors' own analysis. This sample has 350,000 to 450,000 distinct CDR3 sequences, with 25% to 35% found just once. V was clipped by 0 bases and J by 11 bases, with 8 bases between them. The germline CDR1 and CDR2 sequences are SGHRS and YFSETQ. This CDR3 is 11 amino acids long.

This rearrangement joins TRBV5-1 to TRBJ1-1; no definite D call. Sequencing was done on a sample of PBMCs. The origin of this receptor is a woman between 18 and 50 years old in good health. The CDR3 is CASSLDTQAFF. Written as DNA, the CDR3 is TGCGCCAGCAGCTTGGATACGCAGGCTTTCTTT.